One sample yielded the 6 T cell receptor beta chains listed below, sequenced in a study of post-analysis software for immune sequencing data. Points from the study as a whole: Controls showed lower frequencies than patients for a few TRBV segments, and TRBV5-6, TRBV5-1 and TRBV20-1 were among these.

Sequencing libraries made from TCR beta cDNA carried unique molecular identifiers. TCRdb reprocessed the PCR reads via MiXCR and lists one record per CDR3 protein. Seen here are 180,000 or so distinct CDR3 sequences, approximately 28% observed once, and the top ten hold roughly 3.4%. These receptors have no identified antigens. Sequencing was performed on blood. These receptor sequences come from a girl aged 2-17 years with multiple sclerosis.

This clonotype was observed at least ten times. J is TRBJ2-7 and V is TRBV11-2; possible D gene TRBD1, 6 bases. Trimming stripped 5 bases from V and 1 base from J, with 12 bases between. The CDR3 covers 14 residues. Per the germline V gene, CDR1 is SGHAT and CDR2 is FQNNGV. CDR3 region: CASSRLRGSYEQYF. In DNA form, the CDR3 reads TGTGCCAGCAGCCGCCTAAGGGGGTCCTACGAGCAGTACTTC.

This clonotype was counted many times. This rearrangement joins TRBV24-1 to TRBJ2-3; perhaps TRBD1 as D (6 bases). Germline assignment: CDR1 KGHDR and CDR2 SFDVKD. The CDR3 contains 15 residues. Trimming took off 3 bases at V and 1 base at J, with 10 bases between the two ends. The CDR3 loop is CATSDPGEGTDTQYF. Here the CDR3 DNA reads TGTGCCACCAGTGATCCAGGGGAAGGCACAGATACGCAGTATTTT.

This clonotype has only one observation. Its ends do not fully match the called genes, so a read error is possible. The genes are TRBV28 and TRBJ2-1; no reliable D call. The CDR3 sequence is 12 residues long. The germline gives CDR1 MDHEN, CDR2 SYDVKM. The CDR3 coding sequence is TGTGCCAGCAGCCTAAATTACAATGGGCAGTTCTTC. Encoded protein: CASSLNYNGQFF.

CDR3 loop: CASSSGTGNGYTF. As DNA, the CDR3 is TGCGCCAGCAGCTCCGGGACAGGGAACGGCTACACCTTC. The rearrangement joins TRBV5-1 to TRBJ1-2; 9 nucleotides line up with TRBD1. CDR3 size: 13 residues. Germline V gives CDR1 SGHRS, CDR2 YFSETQ. Germline trimming cut 3 bases from V and 8 bases from J; bases unmatched to any gene: 5.

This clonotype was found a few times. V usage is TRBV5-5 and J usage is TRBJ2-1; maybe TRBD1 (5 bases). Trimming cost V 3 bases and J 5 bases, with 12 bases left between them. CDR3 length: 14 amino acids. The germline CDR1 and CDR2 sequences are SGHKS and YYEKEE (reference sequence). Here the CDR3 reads CASSWGTGHNEQFF. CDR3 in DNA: TGTGCCAGCAGCTGGGGTACAGGTCACAATGAGCAGTTCTTC.

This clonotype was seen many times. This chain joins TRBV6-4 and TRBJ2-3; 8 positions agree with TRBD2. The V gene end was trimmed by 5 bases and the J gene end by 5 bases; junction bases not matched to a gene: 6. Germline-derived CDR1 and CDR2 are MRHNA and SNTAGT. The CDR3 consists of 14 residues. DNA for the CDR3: TGTGCCAGCAGTAGGAGTCGGGAGGGAGATACGCAGTATTTT. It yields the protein CASSRSREGDTQYF.